This T cell receptor (beta chain) was sequenced for a study of prognosis after radiotherapy for stage I lung cancer. Findings and caveats of the study: It was in patients who developed distant metastases that Shannon entropy after stereotactic body radiation therapy was lower. The median unique TCR clone count dropped from approximately 10,000 to 7,000 after stereotactic body radiation therapy. Reportedly, metastasis status was linked to differences in TRBV and TRBJ usage frequencies.

The authors amplified TCR beta CDR3 from genomic DNA using two-round multiplex PCR. First-round PCR used primers specific to each TRBV and TRBJ gene. TCRdb analysed the multiplex PCR reads with MiXCR anew, one entry per CDR3 protein. The profile shows more than 30,000 distinct CDR3 sequences, about 30% of them singletons. This clonotype has at least ten counts. Its target is not known. Germline CDR1 is SGHKS and CDR2 is YYEKEE (reference sequence). This CDR3 spans 17 amino acids. The trim removed 3 bases at V and 0 bases at J, leaving 8 bases unmatched. The receptor comes from a donor aged 50 or older with non-small cell lung cancer. Sample: PBMCs, taken before or after stereotactic body radiation therapy (not recorded which). The V call is TRBV5-5, the J call TRBJ2-7; TRBD2 aligns across 11 bases. CDR3 region: CASSYGTSGLISYEQYF. The CDR3 nucleotides read TGTGCCAGCAGCTACGGGACTAGCGGACTAATCTCCTACGAGCAGTACTTC.